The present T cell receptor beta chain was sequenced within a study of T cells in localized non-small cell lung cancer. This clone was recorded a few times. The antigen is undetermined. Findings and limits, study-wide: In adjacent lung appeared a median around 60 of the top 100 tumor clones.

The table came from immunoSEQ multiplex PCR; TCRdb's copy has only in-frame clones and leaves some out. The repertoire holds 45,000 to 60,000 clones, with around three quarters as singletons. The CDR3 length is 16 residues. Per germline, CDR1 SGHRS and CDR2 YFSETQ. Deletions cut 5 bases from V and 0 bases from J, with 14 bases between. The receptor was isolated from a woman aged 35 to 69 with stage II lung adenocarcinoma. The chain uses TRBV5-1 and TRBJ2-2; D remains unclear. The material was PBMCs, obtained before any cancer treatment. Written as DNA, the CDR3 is TGCGCCAGCAGTGTTGGGCCCGCTTCGAACACCGGGGAGCTGTTTTTT. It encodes CASSVGPASNTGELFF.